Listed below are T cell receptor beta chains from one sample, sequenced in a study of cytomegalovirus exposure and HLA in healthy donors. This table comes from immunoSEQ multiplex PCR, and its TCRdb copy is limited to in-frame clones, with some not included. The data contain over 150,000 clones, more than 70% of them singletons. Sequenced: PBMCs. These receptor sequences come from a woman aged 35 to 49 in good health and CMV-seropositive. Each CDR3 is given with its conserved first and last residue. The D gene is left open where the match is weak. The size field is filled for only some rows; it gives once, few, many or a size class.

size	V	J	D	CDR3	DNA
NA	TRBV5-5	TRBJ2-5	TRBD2	CASSHLRAGGPQTQYF	TGTGCCAGCAGCCACCTTAGGGCGGGAGGGCCGCAGACCCAGTACTTC
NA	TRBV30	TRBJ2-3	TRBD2	CAWSDGKTSGDTDTQYF	TGTGCCTGGAGTGACGGCAAGACTAGCGGAGACACAGATACGCAGTATTTT
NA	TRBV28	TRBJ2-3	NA	CASRGTTDTQYF	TGTGCCAGCCGCGGGACCACAGATACGCAGTATTTT
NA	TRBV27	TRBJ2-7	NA	CASRTVLRARYEQYF	TGTGCCAGCCGAACCGTCCTAAGAGCGAGGTACGAGCAGTACTTC
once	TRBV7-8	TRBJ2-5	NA	CASSFLGRRQRAQETQYF	TGTGCCAGCAGCTTCCTCGGTAGGCGACAGAGAGCTCAAGAGACCCAGTACTTC
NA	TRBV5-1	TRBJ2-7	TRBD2	CASSLRLAGVGEQYF	TGCGCCAGCAGCTTGAGGCTAGCGGGAGTGGGTGAGCAGTACTTC
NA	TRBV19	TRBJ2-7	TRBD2	CASRTLAGGGEQYF	TGTGCCAGTAGGACACTAGCGGGAGGGGGGGAGCAGTACTTC
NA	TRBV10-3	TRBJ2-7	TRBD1	CAISGPDRGEQYF	TGTGCCATCAGTGGCCCGGACAGGGGCGAGCAGTACTTC
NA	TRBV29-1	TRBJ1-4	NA	CSAFLAGGISEKLFF	TGCAGCGCCTTCTTGGCTGGAGGGATTAGCGAAAAACTGTTTTTT
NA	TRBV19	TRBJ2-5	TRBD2	CASSISLAGVETQYF	TGTGCCAGTAGTATCTCGCTAGCGGGAGTTGAGACCCAGTACTTC
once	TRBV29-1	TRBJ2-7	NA	CSVGGPVDEQYF	TGCAGCGTTGGGGGCCCAGTGGACGAGCAGTACTTC
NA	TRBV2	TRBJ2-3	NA	CASSRDYTDTQYF	TGTGCCAGCAGTCGAGACTACACAGATACGCAGTATTTT
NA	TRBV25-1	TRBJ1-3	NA	CASSFAGGNTIYF	TGTGCCAGCAGTTTTGCAGGGGGAAACACCATATATTTT
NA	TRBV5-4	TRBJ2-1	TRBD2	CASSLGDYLNNEQFF	TGTGCCAGCAGCTTGGGGGACTACCTTAACAATGAGCAGTTCTTC
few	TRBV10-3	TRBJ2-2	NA	CAISAGGQGHGELFF	TGTGCCATCAGTGCGGGAGGACAGGGCCACGGGGAGCTGTTTTTT
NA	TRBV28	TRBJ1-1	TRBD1	CASSLGVGTGRMNTEAFF	TGTGCCAGCAGTTTAGGGGTGGGGACAGGGCGAATGAACACTGAAGCTTTCTTT
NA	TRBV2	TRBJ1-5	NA	CASRTKENQPQHF	TGTGCCAGCAGGACTAAGGAAAATCAGCCCCAGCATTTT
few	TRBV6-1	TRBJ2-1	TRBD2	CASRGGRARNEQFF	TGTGCCAGCAGAGGCGGGAGGGCCCGCAATGAGCAGTTCTTC
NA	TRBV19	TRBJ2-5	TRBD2	CASSISPGGVQYF	TGTGCCAGTAGTATATCCCCCGGGGGGGTCCAGTACTTC
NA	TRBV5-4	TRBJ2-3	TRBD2	CASSLGSGRDTQYF	TGTGCCAGCAGCTTGGGTAGCGGGAGGGATACGCAGTATTTT
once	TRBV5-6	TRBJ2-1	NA	CASSFSGRAFTYNEQFF	TGTGCCAGCAGCTTTTCGGGCAGGGCTTTTACCTACAATGAGCAGTTCTTC